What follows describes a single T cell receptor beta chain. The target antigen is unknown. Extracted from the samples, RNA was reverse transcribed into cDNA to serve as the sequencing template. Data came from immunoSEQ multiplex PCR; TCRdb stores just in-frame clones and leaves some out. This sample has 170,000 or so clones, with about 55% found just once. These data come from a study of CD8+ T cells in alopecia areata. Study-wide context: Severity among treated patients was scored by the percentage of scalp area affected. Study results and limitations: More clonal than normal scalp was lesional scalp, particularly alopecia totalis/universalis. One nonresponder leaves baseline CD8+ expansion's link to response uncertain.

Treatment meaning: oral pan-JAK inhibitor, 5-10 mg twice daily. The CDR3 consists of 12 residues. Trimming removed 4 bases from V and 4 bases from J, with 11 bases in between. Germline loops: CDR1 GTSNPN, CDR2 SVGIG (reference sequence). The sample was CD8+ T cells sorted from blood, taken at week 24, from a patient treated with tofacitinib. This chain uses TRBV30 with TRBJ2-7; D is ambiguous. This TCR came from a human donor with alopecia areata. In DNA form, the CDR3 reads TGTGCCTGGATGGACCGTACGTACGAGCAGTACTTC. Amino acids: CAWMDRTYEQYF.